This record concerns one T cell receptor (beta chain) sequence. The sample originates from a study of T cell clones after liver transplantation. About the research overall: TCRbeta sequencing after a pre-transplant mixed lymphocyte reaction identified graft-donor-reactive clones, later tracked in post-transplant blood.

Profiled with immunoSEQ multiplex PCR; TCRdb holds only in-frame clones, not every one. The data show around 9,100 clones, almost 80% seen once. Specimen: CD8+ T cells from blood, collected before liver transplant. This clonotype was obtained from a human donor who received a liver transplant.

The CDR3 nucleotides read TGTGCCAGCTCGGGGACAGGCGACACCGGGGAGCTGTTTTTT. Protein product: CASSGTGDTGELFF. The V call is TRBV4-2, the J call TRBJ2-2, with 8 positions matching TRBD1. Trimming took 8 bases from V and 3 from J; bases not matched to a gene: 5. The length of the CDR3 is 14 residues. Germline values: CDR1 LGHNA, CDR2 YNFKEQ.